Reported below is one TCR beta chain. The record originates from a study of T cell changes during pregnancy in multiple sclerosis. Assay: immunoSEQ multiplex PCR; the TCRdb copy retains only in-frame clones and omits some. The sample carries roughly 22,000 clones, about nine tenths recorded once. The receptor's source is a female donor in good health, enrolled as a control in a pregnancy study. This sample comprised CD4+ T cells from peripheral blood mononuclear cells, obtained after pregnancy.

The DNA for the CDR3 is TGTGCCTGGAGTAAGGGGTCCTACGAGCAGTACTTC. Encoded protein: CAWSKGSYEQYF. This chain connects TRBV30 to TRBJ2-7; D possibly corresponds to TRBD1 (5 bases). Per germline, CDR1 GTSNPN and CDR2 SVGIG (reference sequence). V was clipped by 2 bases and J by 1 base, with 6 bases between them. CDR3 size: 12 residues.